The source of this T cell receptor beta chain is a study of radiotherapy plus CTLA-4 blockade in lung cancer. Whole-study findings and limits: How blood T cell clones changed early, along with interferon-beta, reportedly forecast response best. Researchers report tumor-derived TCR clones expanding in blood after radiotherapy plus ipilimumab.

Each patient with chemo-refractory metastatic non-small-cell lung cancer was treated with focal radiation plus CTLA-4 blockade using ipilimumab. The germline gives CDR1 MNHNY, CDR2 SVGAGI (reference sequence). V was cut by 5 bases and J by 4 bases, with 14 bases left in between. This CDR3 is 15 amino acids long. As to this clone: No antigen is known for it.

This table comes from immunoSEQ multiplex PCR, and its TCRdb copy is limited to in-frame clones, with some not included. The table records just over 60,000 clones, 60% to 80% of them present only once. The rearrangement uses TRBV6-6 and TRBJ1-4, with D possibly being TRBD1 (5 bases). The sequence derives from a human donor with non-small cell lung cancer who had a complete response to radiotherapy plus ipilimumab. Source: peripheral blood, taken from a patient treated with radiotherapy plus ipilimumab. CDR3 sequence: CASSQGWGNNEKLFF. Here the CDR3 DNA reads TGTGCCAGCAGTCAAGGTTGGGGCAATAATGAAAAACTGTTTTTT.